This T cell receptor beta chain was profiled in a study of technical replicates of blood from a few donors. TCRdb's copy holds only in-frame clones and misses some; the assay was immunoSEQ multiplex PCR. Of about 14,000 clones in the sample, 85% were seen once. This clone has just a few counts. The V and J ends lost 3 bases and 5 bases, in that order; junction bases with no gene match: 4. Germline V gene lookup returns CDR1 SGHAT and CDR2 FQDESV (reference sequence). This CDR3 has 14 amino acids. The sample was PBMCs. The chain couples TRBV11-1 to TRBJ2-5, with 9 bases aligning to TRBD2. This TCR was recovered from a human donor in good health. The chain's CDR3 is CASSFSGSVETQYF. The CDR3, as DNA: TGTGCCAGCAGCTTTAGCGGGAGTGTGGAGACCCAGTACTTC.